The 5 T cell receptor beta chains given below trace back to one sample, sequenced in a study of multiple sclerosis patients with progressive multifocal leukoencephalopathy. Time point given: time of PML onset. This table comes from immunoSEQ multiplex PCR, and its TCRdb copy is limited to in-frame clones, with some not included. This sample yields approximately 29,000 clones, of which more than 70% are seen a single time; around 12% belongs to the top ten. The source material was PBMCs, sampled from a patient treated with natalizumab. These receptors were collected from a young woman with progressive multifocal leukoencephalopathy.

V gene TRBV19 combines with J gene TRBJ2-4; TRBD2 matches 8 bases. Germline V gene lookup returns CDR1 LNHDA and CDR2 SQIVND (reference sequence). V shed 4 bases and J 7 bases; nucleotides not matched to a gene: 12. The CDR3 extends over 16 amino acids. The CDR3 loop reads CASSSLAGSRRNIQYF. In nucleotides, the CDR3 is TGTGCCAGTAGTAGTCTAGCGGGCTCCCGGAGGAACATTCAGTACTTC.

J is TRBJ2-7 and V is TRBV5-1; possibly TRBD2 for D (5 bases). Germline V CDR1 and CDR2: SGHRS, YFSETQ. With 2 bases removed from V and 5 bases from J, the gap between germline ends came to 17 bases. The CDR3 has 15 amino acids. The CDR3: CASSFRDPNAHEQYF. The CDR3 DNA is TGCGCCAGCAGCTTCCGGGATCCCAACGCCCACGAGCAGTACTTC.

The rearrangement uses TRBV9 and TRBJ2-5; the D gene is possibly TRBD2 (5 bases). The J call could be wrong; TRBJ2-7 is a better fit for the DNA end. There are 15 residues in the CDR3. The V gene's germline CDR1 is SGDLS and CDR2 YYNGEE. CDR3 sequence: CASSVFGESSYEQYF. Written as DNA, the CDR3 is TGTGCCAGCAGCGTATTCGGGGAAAGCTCCTACGAGCAGTACTTC.

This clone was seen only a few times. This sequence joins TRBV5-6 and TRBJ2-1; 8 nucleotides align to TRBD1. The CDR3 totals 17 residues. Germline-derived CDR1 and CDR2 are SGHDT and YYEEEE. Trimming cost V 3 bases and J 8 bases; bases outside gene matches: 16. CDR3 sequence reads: CASSSHLTGVSFDEQFF. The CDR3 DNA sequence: TGTGCCAGCAGCTCCCACCTGACAGGGGTTTCCTTCGATGAGCAGTTCTTC.

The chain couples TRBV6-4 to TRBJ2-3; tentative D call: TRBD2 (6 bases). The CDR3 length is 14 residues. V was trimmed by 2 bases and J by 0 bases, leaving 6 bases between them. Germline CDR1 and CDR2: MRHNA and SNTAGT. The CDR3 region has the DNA TGTGCCAGCAGTGACGGGACTAGCACAGATACGCAGTATTTT. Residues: CASSDGTSTDTQYF.